Sequencing of this T cell receptor (beta chain) was carried out in a study of T cell changes during pregnancy in multiple sclerosis. Germline CDR1 is SGHAT and CDR2 is FQNNGV. The CDR3 is 15 amino acids. V was pared by 1 base and J by 6 bases, with 5 bases of the junction left unmatched. TCRdb's table, derived via immunoSEQ multiplex PCR, lists solely in-frame clones and lacks some. This table has roughly 15,000 clones, about 83% appearing once. This clonotype was obtained from a female donor in good health, enrolled as a control in a pregnancy study. The source was CD8+ T cells from peripheral blood mononuclear cells, collected in the second trimester of pregnancy. J is TRBJ2-3 and V is TRBV11-2; 9 bases agree with TRBD1. The CDR3 bases are TGTGCCAGCAGCTTAGGGGACAGGGTCGGGGATACGCAGTATTTT. As protein: CASSLGDRVGDTQYF.